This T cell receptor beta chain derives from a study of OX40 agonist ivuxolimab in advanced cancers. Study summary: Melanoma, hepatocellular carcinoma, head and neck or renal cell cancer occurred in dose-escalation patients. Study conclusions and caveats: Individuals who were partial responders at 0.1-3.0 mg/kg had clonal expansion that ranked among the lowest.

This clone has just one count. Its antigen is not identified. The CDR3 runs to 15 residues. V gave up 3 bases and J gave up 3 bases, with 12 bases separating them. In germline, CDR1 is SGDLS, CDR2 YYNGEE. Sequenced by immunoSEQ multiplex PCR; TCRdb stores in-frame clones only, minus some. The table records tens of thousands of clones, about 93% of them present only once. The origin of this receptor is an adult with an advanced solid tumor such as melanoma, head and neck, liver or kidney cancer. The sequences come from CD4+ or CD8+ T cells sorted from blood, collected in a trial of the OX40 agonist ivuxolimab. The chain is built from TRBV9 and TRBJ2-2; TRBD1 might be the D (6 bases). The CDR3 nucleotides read TGTGCCAGCAGCGCAACAGGGATCGACACCGGGGAGCTGTTTTTT. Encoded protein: CASSATGIDTGELFF.